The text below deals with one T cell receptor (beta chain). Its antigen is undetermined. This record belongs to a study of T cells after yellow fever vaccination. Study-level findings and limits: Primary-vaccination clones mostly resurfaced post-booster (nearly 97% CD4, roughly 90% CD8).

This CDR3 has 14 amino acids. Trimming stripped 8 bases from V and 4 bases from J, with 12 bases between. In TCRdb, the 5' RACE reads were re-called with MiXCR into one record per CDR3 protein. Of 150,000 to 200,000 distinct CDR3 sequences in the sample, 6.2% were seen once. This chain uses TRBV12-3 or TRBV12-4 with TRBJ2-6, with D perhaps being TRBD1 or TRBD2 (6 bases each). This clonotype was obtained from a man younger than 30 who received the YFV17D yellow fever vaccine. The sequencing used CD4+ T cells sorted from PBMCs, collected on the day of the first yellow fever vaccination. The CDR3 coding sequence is TGTGCCAGCGCCGGGGGCCCCGGGGCCAACGTCCTGACTTTC. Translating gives CASAGGPGANVLTF.